A single sample is the source of the 17 T cell receptor beta chains below, sequenced in a study of regulatory T cells in long-lasting Graves disease (TCRdb year 2021). Library preparation was by multiplex PCR. For sequencing, an Illumina HiSeq 4000 was employed. TCR beta libraries were built with iRepertoire HTBI primers and Arm-PCR amplification of CDR3 regions. Using fastp at Q25 and MiXCR, TCRdb reprocessed the public reads and kept productive beta chains. Each entry merges the rows of one CDR3 protein and shows their most common DNA and genes. This sample has around 500,000 distinct CDR3 sequences in its table, and about 20% of those were observed once. The ten largest make up 6.5% to 8% of the sample. The time point tag for this specimen amounts to: persistent/refractory GD, antithyroid drugs over 5 years with positive TRAb. For both TCR sequencing and RNA sequencing, RNA was extracted from PBMCs using TRIzol.

The sample consisted of peripheral blood mononuclear cells (PBMCs), taken when the disease was refractory, from a patient treated with antithyroid drugs. All receptors come from a female donor with Graves disease.

J is TRBJ2-1 and V is TRBV7-9, with D perhaps TRBD1 or TRBD2 (5 bases each). The germline gives CDR1 SEHNR, CDR2 FQNEAQ (reference sequence). Trimming took off 3 bases at V and 6 bases at J, with 15 bases between the two ends. The length of the CDR3 is 15 residues. CDR3 coding DNA: TGTGCCAGCAGCTTTATGGTGCTGAGGGGCAATGAGCAGTTCTTC. The encoded protein is CASSFMVLRGNEQFF.

This clonotype was seen ten or more times. CDR3: CASSLENYGYTF. The CDR3 DNA sequence: TGTGCCAGCAGCTTGGAAAACTATGGCTACACCTTC. The chain couples TRBV7-2 to TRBJ1-2; D uncertain. There are 12 residues in the CDR3. CDR1 SGHTA and CDR2 FQGNSA come from the germline V gene. Trimming shortened V by 3 bases and J by 2 bases, and 4 bases separated the two germline ends.

The chain recombines TRBV5-1 with TRBJ2-5; D remains unclear. The CDR3 runs to 18 residues. Germline assignment: CDR1 SGHRS and CDR2 YFSETQ. V was clipped by 0 bases and J by 3 bases, with 21 bases between them. The CDR3 loop is CASSLVRRAERDKETQYF. CDR3 nucleotide sequence: TGCGCCAGCAGCTTGGTCCGCCGGGCCGAGCGAGATAAAGAGACCCAGTACTTC.

This clonotype was detected many times. The rearrangement uses TRBV29-1 and TRBJ2-5; D not resolved. The CDR3 is 11 residues long. Germline V CDR1 and CDR2: SQVTM, ANQGSEA. V was pared by 6 bases and J by 5 bases, with 10 bases between. CDR3 nucleotides: TGCAGCGTAAGATATCGGGAGACCCAGTACTTC. Its protein is CSVRYRETQYF.

The rearrangement uses TRBV6-1 and TRBJ1-3, with D possibly being TRBD1 (5 bases). The CDR3 spans 15 residues. Germline V lookup: CDR1 MNHNS, CDR2 SASEGT. The V gene lost 6 bases and the J gene lost 8 bases, with 20 bases spanning the gap. CDR3: CASSPGGAVSDTIYF. DNA for the CDR3: TGTGCCAGCAGCCCCGGTGGGGCCGTGTCTGACACCATATATTTT.

This clonotype was counted a few times. The chain couples TRBV29-1 to TRBJ2-4, with unresolved D. Germline CDR1 reads SQVTM; CDR2 reads ANQGSEA. The CDR3 sequence is 12 residues long. Trimming stripped 6 bases from V and 1 base from J, with 7 bases between. DNA of the CDR3: TGCAGCGTCCGGGCGGCCAAAAACATTCAGTACTTC. This gives the protein CSVRAAKNIQYF.

V is TRBV2 and J is TRBJ2-7, with D unresolved. V was shortened by 4 bases and J by 3 bases, with 10 bases between the two germline ends. This CDR3 has 13 amino acids. The germline gives CDR1 SNHLY, CDR2 FYNNEI. CDR3 protein: CASSGSRNYEQYF. The DNA of the CDR3 is TGTGCCAGCAGTGGTTCTAGAAACTACGAGCAGTACTTC.

In its sample, this clonotype was seen a few times. The V and J genes are TRBV20-1 and TRBJ2-7; D ambiguous. Trimming pared 5 bases from V and 4 bases from J, leaving 15 bases between. Germline V CDR1 and CDR2: DFQATT, SNEGSKA (reference sequence). The CDR3 spans 13 residues. The CDR3 bases are TGCAGTGCTCGTCCTAGACTCTTTTACGAGCAGTACTTC. Translating it yields CSARPRLFYEQYF.

This chain uses TRBV29-1 with TRBJ2-7; 8 nucleotides align to TRBD1. CDR3 length: 13 residues. The germline CDR1 and CDR2 sequences are SQVTM and ANQGSEA. The J segment lost 2 bases and the V segment lost 6 bases, leaving 6 bases of the junction unmatched. The DNA for the CDR3 is TGCAGCGTGGGGGACAGGATTCCCTACGAGCAGTACTTC. Translation: CSVGDRIPYEQYF.

This clonotype appeared many times. V gene TRBV6-1 combines with J gene TRBJ1-1; 10 bases fit TRBD1. Per germline, CDR1 MNHNS and CDR2 SASEGT. V shed 5 bases and J 3 bases; nucleotides not matched to a gene: 9. CDR3 length equals 16 residues. CDR3 loop: CASSLTGQGSYTEAFF. The CDR3 region has the DNA TGTGCCAGCAGTCTAACGGGACAGGGGTCTTACACTGAAGCTTTCTTT.

This clonotype was counted between two and nine times. The V call is TRBV7-2, the J call TRBJ1-3, with D hard to call. Trimming pared 5 bases from V and 3 bases from J, leaving 11 bases between. The CDR3 covers 14 residues. Germline lookup yields CDR1 SGHTA and CDR2 FQGNSA. CDR3 coding DNA: TGTGCCAGCAGCCTTCGTGGGTTTGGAAACACCATATATTTT. As protein: CASSLRGFGNTIYF.

V usage is TRBV19 and J usage is TRBJ2-2; D ambiguous. V gave up 9 bases and J gave up 4 bases, with 9 bases separating them. From germline, CDR1 is LNHDA and CDR2 SQIVND (reference sequence). This CDR3 region has 12 residues. In nucleotides, the CDR3 is TGTGCCAGCCAAGGGTTCACCGGGGAGCTGTTTTTT. Translation gives CASQGFTGELFF.

Ten or more counts support this clonotype. The V gene is TRBV19, the J gene TRBJ2-5; a weak D match, TRBD2 (5 bases). Trimming took off 4 bases at V and 5 bases at J, with 17 bases between the two ends. Germline V gives CDR1 LNHDA, CDR2 SQIVND (reference sequence). This CDR3 is built from 15 residues. In nucleotides, the CDR3 is TGTGCCAGTAGTACGTTCGGGGTTGCGGGCGAGACCCAGTACTTC. Residues: CASSTFGVAGETQYF.

V is TRBV6-2 or TRBV6-3 and J is TRBJ2-7; D is possibly TRBD1 (6 bases). Trimming took 7 bases from V and 0 from J, leaving 16 bases between them. Germline assignment: CDR1 MNHEY and CDR2 SVGEGT. CDR3 length equals 15 residues. The CDR3 region is CASTRTDSSSYEQYF. The CDR3 nucleotides read TGTGCCAGCACCCGAACGGACAGCAGCTCCTACGAGCAGTACTTC.

This clonotype was seen many times. The chain uses TRBV2 and TRBJ2-3; D call uncertain. The CDR3 has 15 residues. Germline V gene lookup returns CDR1 SNHLY and CDR2 FYNNEI. V gave up 2 bases and J gave up 4 bases, with 13 bases separating them. The DNA of the CDR3 is TGTGCCAGCAGTGAAACCGGGTTGGTCCCAGATACGCAGTATTTT. As protein: CASSETGLVPDTQYF.

This clonotype appeared many times. V and J are TRBV20-1 and TRBJ2-5, with 14 bases fitting TRBD2. The CDR3 consists of 16 residues. The germline V gene has CDR1 DFQATT and CDR2 SNEGSKA (reference sequence). V shed 1 base, J shed 4 bases, and the junction held 5 bases outside the gene matches. DNA of the CDR3: TGCAGTGCTAGAGCCCGACTAGCGGGAGGGCTAGAGACCCAGTACTTC. Its protein product is CSARARLAGGLETQYF.

This clonotype appeared a few times. This rearrangement joins TRBV5-1 to TRBJ1-2; D not certain. Germline lookup yields CDR1 SGHRS and CDR2 YFSETQ. V was cut by 1 base and J by 4 bases, with 8 bases left in between. This CDR3 has 13 residues. CDR3 sequence (DNA): TGCGCCAGCAGCTTGAACCTAGTCTATGGCTACACCTTC. Translated, it gives CASSLNLVYGYTF.